This T cell receptor (beta chain) was documented in a study of T cell changes during pregnancy in multiple sclerosis (dated by TCRdb to about 2019). Some background on the complete study: The study examined how the T cell repertoire changed over the course of pregnancy in women with multiple sclerosis.

The CDR3 numbers 12 residues from cysteine through phenylalanine. Only the CDR3 portion is preserved as DNA: 36 bases, with reading frame beginning at the first base. Relative to germline, V is 7 bases shorter and J is 0 bases shorter, with 5 bases between their ends. CDR1 and CDR2 are drawn from the germline V gene: SGHRS, YFSETQ. This clone was seen just once. Its recognized antigen is unknown. No much larger clone is present one base from it, and per-base qualities are unavailable. At the DNA level, this CDR3 is encoded by other sequences in the same sample as well. The method behind the library was the immunoSEQ multiplex PCR assay. The clones in this table, taken by TCRdb from immuneACCESS, are in-frame only. Not every clone is retained; where verified, under half of the shortfall comes from an unresolved V gene, and the cause of the rest is unknown. This sample has approximately 48,000 clones in its table, and 90% of those were observed once. Together, the top ten hold approximately 2.8% of the sample.

This sample comprised CD8+ T cells from peripheral blood mononuclear cells, obtained before pregnancy. This clonotype was sampled from a female donor with multiple sclerosis, enrolled in a pregnancy study. The V and J segments used are TRBV5-1 and TRBJ2-1, with TRBD2 perhaps the D gene, on 5 matching bases. The CDR3 region reads CASRDSYNEQFF. The nucleotide sequence reads as follows: TGCGCCAGCCGGGACTCCTACAATGAGCAGTTCTTC.